This T cell receptor (beta chain) appears in the sequencing data of a study of blood T cell repertoires in COVID-19. Overall study: Whether acute or convalescent, the COVID-19 samples came from the United States, Italy and Spain. T cells, B-cell-depleted T cells, or PBMCs provided the cDNA or gDNA that served as material.

The germline V gene has CDR1 SNHLY and CDR2 FYNNEI. The length of the CDR3 is 15 residues. The V and J ends lost 2 bases and 0 bases respectively, with 10 bases between them. This clone was recorded once. As handled by the study authors: Estimation of nucleated cell counts relied on the amplification of reference gene primers. Measured with immunoSEQ multiplex PCR; TCRdb has only the in-frame clones, and not every one. V, J and clone size are taken as reported in that table, and D and trimming were inferred from the DNA itself. The sample has approximately 80,000 clones; roughly three quarters are singletons.

Material: peripheral blood. The chain combines TRBV2 with TRBJ1-1, with TRBD1 as a possible D gene (5 bases). The sequence was obtained from a man in his 70s with active or convalescent COVID-19. CDR3 amino acids: CASSETPTVNTEAFF. DNA of the CDR3: TGTGCCAGCAGTGAAACCCCGACAGTGAACACTGAAGCTTTCTTT.